The source of this T cell receptor beta chain is a study of T cells in localized non-small cell lung cancer. Whole-study findings and limits: Sequencing covered just one tumor region, so heterogeneity cannot be ruled out. Uninvolved adjacent lung showed peak T cell clonality, exceeding tumor. A denser population of T cells in blood accompanied longer overall survival.

The data were produced by immunoSEQ multiplex PCR, yet TCRdb's version contains in-frame clones alone and is incomplete. The profile shows tens of thousands of clones, 70% to 90% of them singletons. CDR1 and CDR2 (germline): SGDLS, YYNGEE. This CDR3 region has 13 residues. Trimming cost V 8 bases and J 8 bases; bases outside gene matches: 9. Regarding this clone: Its antigen is unidentified.

The receptor was isolated from a female donor at least 60 years old with stage I lung adenocarcinoma. The gene calls are TRBV9 and TRBJ1-2; 10 bases align to TRBD1. This sample comprised peripheral blood, obtained before any cancer treatment. CDR3 sequence reads: CASRQGASSGYTF. CDR3 nucleotide sequence: TGTGCCAGTAGACAGGGGGCGTCTAGCGGCTACACCTTC.